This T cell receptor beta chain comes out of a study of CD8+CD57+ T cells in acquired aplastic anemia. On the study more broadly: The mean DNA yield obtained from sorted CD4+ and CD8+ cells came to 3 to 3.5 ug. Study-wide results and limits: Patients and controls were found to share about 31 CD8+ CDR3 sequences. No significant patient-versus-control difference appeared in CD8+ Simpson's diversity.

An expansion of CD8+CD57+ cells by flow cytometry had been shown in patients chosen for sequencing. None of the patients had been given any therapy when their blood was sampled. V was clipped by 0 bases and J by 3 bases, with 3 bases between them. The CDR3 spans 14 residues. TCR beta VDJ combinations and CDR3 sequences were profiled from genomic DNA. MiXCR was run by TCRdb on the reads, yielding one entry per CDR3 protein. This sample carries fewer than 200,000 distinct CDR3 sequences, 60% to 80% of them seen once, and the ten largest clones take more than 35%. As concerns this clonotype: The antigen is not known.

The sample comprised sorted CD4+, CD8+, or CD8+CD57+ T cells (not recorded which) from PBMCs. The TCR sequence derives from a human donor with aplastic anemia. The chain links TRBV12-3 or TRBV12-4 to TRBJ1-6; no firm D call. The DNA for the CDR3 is TGTGCCAGCAGTTTAGCCAGCTATAATTCACCCCTCCACTTT. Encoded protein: CASSLASYNSPLHF.